Each of the 3 T cell receptor beta chains below was sequenced from the same sample in a study of CD8+ T cells in alopecia areata. Following RNA extraction, reverse transcription yielded cDNA that acted as the sequencing template. TCRdb's copy holds only in-frame clones and misses some; the assay was immunoSEQ multiplex PCR. The sample shows roughly 40,000 clones, less than 70% of them seen only once. As to treatment: oral pan-JAK inhibitor, 5-10 mg twice daily. Material: CD8+ T cells sorted from blood, obtained at week 4, from a patient treated with tofacitinib. These receptors came from a human donor with alopecia areata.

Concerning this clone itself: Other DNA sequences in the same sample also yield this CDR3. The chain carries TRBV29-1 and TRBJ2-3; D unresolved. The CDR3 spans 10 residues. The ends were cut back, 4 bases at V and 4 bases at J, with 3 bases in the middle. Germline V lookup: CDR1 SQVTM, CDR2 ANQGSEA. The CDR3 nucleotides read TGCAGCGTTGTTTCAGATACGCAGTATTTT. Protein sequence: CSVVSDTQYF.

V usage is TRBV7-6 and J usage is TRBJ2-7, with D possibly being TRBD1 (6 bases). Germline loops: CDR1 SGHVS, CDR2 FNYEAQ. Trimming took 3 bases from V and 2 from J, leaving 11 bases between them. CDR3 length equals 14 residues. The CDR3 region has the DNA TGTGCCAGCAGCTTGAAAACAGGGCCCTACGAGCAGTACTTC. Protein sequence: CASSLKTGPYEQYF.

This clone has a handful of counts. This chain joins TRBV6-1 and TRBJ2-1; either TRBD1 or TRBD2 may fit D (5 bases each). V was trimmed by 5 bases and J by 6 bases, leaving 14 bases between them. The CDR3 sequence is 14 residues long. Germline values: CDR1 MNHNS, CDR2 SASEGT. Here the CDR3 DNA reads TGTGCCAGCAGTTATGTGGGGGATCCCAATGAGCAGTTCTTC. Translation gives CASSYVGDPNEQFF.